Listed below are T cell receptor beta chains from one sample, sequenced in a study of shared clonotypes between healthy human individuals. Data came from immunoSEQ multiplex PCR; TCRdb stores just in-frame clones and leaves some out. The table includes about 580,000 clones, 95% to 98% detected once. The sample consisted of naive CD8+ T cells sorted from blood. The receptors derive from a young man in good health. Each CDR3 is given with its conserved first and last residue. A D gene is named only where the DNA matches it firmly. Part of the rows lack a size; the others show once, few, many or a class for expanded clones.

>TRBJ2-1|14|TRBV7-2|NA|once
TGTGCCAGCAGCTTAATATCGGGCGGGGATGAGCAGTTCTTC
CASSLISGGDEQFF
>TRBJ2-7|14|TRBV7-6|NA|NA
TGTGCCAGCAGCTTGGGCGGACAGTCCTACGAGCAGTACTTC
CASSLGGQSYEQYF
>TRBJ2-2|13|TRBV10-3|NA|NA
TGTGCCATCAGTGAGTTCGGGGGAGGGGAGCTGTTTTTT
CAISEFGGGELFF
>TRBJ2-7|17|TRBV23-1|TRBD1|NA
TGCGCCAGCAGTCAAGCACAGGGGCAAGATGTCTCCTACGAGCAGTACTTC
CASSQAQGQDVSYEQYF
>TRBJ1-1|15|TRBV9|TRBD1|NA
TGTGCCAGCAGCCCGGGACAGGGGACGAACACTGAAGCTTTCTTT
CASSPGQGTNTEAFF
>TRBJ2-7|14|TRBV27|NA|NA
TGTGCCAGCAGTTTGGGGGGCGTAAAATACGAGCAGTACTTC
CASSLGGVKYEQYF
>TRBJ2-3|15|TRBV29-1|NA|NA
TGCAGCGTTGAATTGCAGGGTTGGGAGGAAGATACGCAGTATTTT
CSVELQGWEEDTQYF
>TRBJ2-7|15|TRBV21-1|NA|once
TGTGCCAGCAGGGACGAGGGGGCGCGACGGTACGAGCAGTACTTC
CASRDEGARRYEQYF
>TRBJ1-5|16|TRBV15|NA|NA
TGTGCCACCAGCAGAGGGGTAGGGCCTAGCAATCAGCCCCAGCATTTT
CATSRGVGPSNQPQHF
>TRBJ2-7|14|TRBV10-3|NA|NA
TGTGCCATCAGTGAGAGCGGCACGAACTACGAGCAGTACTTC
CAISESGTNYEQYF
>TRBJ1-1|16|TRBV6-6|NA|NA
TGTGCCAGCAGTTACCCCCGGGAAAAGACGAACACTGAAGCTTTCTTT
CASSYPREKTNTEAFF
>TRBJ2-4|15|TRBV9|TRBD2|NA
TGTGCCAGCAGCCCGACAAAACGGGGGGTGAACATTCAGTACTTC
CASSPTKRGVNIQYF
>TRBJ1-3|10|TRBV9|NA|NA
TGTGCCAGTTCGGGAAACACCATATATTTT
CASSGNTIYF
>TRBJ1-2|11|TRBV21-1|NA|NA
TGTGCCAGCAGCTCCTGGAGCGGCTACACCTTC
CASSSWSGYTF
>TRBJ1-4|13|TRBV10-3|NA|NA
TGTGCCATCCGGTCCAGGGGAAGTGAAAAACTGTTTTTT
CAIRSRGSEKLFF
>TRBJ2-7|15|TRBV7-2|TRBD1|NA
TGTGCCAGCAGCTTAGGGGACAGGGAGTCCTACGAGCAGTACTTC
CASSLGDRESYEQYF
>TRBJ2-2|15|TRBV5-5|NA|NA
TGTGCCAGCAGCTACACAGACGCAATCACCGGGGAGCTGTTTTTT
CASSYTDAITGELFF
>TRBJ2-7|10|TRBV7-9|NA|NA
TGTGCCAGCAGCCCGATTGAGCAGTACTTC
CASSPIEQYF
>TRBJ2-1|13|TRBV15|TRBD1|NA
TGTGCCACCAGCGACAGGGTCTACAATGAGCAGTTCTTC
CATSDRVYNEQFF
>TRBJ2-3|16|TRBV2|TRBD2|NA
TGTGCCAGCAGCCCGGGACTAGCGGGAGTGGCAGATACGCAGTATTTT
CASSPGLAGVADTQYF
>TRBJ2-1|12|TRBV7-8|NA|NA
TGTGCCAGCAGCCGTTTCACCCATGAGCAGTTCTTC
CASSRFTHEQFF
>TRBJ2-7|15|TRBV7-8|TRBD1|NA
TGTGCCAGCAGCTTCTCGACAGGGCTTTCCTACGAGCAGTACTTC
CASSFSTGLSYEQYF
>TRBJ2-5|16|TRBV29-1|TRBD2|NA
TGCAGCGTTGAAGAAGAACTAGCGGGAGTAGCGGAGACCCAGTACTTC
CSVEEELAGVAETQYF
>TRBJ2-2|16|TRBV9|NA|NA
TGTGCCAGCGGAAATGTTTACAGCGGCGGGGCCGGGGAGCTGTTTTTT
CASGNVYSGGAGELFF
>TRBJ2-2|16|TRBV7-2|NA|NA
TGTGCCAGCAGCTTAGCATGGGGCAAAAATCAGGGGGAGCTGTTTTTT
CASSLAWGKNQGELFF
>TRBJ2-1|18|TRBV14|NA|NA
TGTGCCAGCAGCCAATTGTTCTCTACGGGTCCGGGCTACAATGAGCAGTTCTTC
CASSQLFSTGPGYNEQFF
>TRBJ2-3|12|TRBV30|NA|NA
TGTGCCTGGAACCTCGCTGGGGGAACGCAGTATTTT
CAWNLAGGTQYF
>TRBJ2-7|14|TRBV6-5|NA|NA
TGTGCCAGCAGTTACTCAGGAGGGGTAGGCGAGCAGTACTTC
CASSYSGGVGEQYF
>TRBJ2-1|18|TRBV28|NA|NA
TGTGCCAGCAGTTTCCCTCCCTTGAGGGGGGGGCCTTGGGATGAGCAGTTCTTC
CASSFPPLRGGPWDEQFF
>TRBJ2-2|14|TRBV4-1|NA|NA
TGCGCCAGCAGCCAAGTTGGCACCACCGGGGAGCTGTTTTTT
CASSQVGTTGELFF
>TRBJ2-1|8|TRBV20-1|NA|NA
TGCAGTGCTACTGAGCAGTTCTTC
CSATEQFF
>TRBJ2-1|14|TRBV7-2|TRBD2|NA
TGTGCCAGTCACCGGGGGGGTTCCTACAATGAGCAGTTCTTC
CASHRGGSYNEQFF
>TRBJ2-3|13|TRBV15|NA|NA
TGTGCCACCAGCAGGGAGTTCGCAGATACGCAGTATTTT
CATSREFADTQYF
>TRBJ2-7|15|TRBV6-1|NA|NA
TGTGCCAGTAACCTATTTCGCGTCTCCTCCTACGAGCAGTACTTC
CASNLFRVSSYEQYF
>TRBJ2-7|14|TRBV2|NA|NA
TGTGCCACAGAGGGCCCTACCCCAGGCGACGAGCAGTACTTC
CATEGPTPGDEQYF
>TRBJ2-7|19|TRBV27|TRBD1|NA
TGTGCCAGCAGTTTCGCCGGGACAGGGGTTCGGCCCCCAATTTACGAGCAGTACTTC
CASSFAGTGVRPPIYEQYF
>TRBJ2-7|16|TRBV7-9|NA|NA
TGTGCCAGCAGCTTAGGACCACATCACAGCTCCTACGAGCAGTACTTC
CASSLGPHHSSYEQYF
>TRBJ2-3|14|TRBV28|NA|NA
TGTGCCAGCAGACATAGGGGACCTGCAGATACGCAGTATTTT
CASRHRGPADTQYF
>TRBJ2-3|13|TRBV29-1|TRBD2|once
TGCAGCGGATACCGGGACTACACAGATACGCAGTATTTT
CSGYRDYTDTQYF
>TRBJ2-7|13|TRBV19|NA|NA
TGTGCCAGTAGTTACAGGGTGTCCTACGAGCAGTACTTC
CASSYRVSYEQYF
>TRBJ2-2|16|TRBV9|NA|NA
TGTGCCAGCAGCGTAAGAGGCACCCCGAACACCGGGGAGCTGTTTTTT
CASSVRGTPNTGELFF
>TRBJ1-1|16|TRBV7-9|NA|NA
TGTGCCAGCCAGGCAGGGGAGGGTTTGATGGGGACTGAAGCTTTCTTT
CASQAGEGLMGTEAFF